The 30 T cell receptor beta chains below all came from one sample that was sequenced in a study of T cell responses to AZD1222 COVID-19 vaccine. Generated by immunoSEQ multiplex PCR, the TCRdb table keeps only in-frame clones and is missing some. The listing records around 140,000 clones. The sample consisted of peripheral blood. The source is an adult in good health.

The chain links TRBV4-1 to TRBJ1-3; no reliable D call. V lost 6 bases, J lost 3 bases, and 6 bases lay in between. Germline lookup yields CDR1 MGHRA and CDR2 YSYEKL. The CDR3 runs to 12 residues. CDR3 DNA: TGCGCCAGCAGTACTGATGGAAACACCATATATTTT. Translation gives CASSTDGNTIYF.

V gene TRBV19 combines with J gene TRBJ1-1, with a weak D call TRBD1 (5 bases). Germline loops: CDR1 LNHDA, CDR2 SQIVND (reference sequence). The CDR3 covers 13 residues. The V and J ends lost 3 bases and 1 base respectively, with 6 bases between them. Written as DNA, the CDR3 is TGTGCCAGTAGTATGGGACCGAACACTGAAGCTTTCTTT. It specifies CASSMGPNTEAFF.

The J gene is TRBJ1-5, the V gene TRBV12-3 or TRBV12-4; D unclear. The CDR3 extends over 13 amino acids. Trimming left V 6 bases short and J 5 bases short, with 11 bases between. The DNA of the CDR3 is TGTGCCAGCAGCCGAGGCCGTGATCAGCCCCAGCATTTT. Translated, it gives CASSRGRDQPQHF.

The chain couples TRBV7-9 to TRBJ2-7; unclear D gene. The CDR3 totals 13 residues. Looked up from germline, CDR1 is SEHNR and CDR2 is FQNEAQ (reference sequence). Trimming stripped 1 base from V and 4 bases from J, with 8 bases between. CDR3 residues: CASSLGLFYEQYF. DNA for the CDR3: TGTGCCAGCAGCTTAGGACTTTTTTACGAGCAGTACTTC.

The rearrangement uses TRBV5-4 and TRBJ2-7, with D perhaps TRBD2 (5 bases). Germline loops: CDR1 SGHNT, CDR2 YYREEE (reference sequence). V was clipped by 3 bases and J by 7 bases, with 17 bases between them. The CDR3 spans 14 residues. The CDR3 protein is CASSYLGITGEQYF. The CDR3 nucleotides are TGTGCCAGCAGCTACCTCGGGATTACGGGGGAGCAGTACTTC.

The CDR3 DNA sequence: TGTGCCAGCAGGGGACAGGGGTCGACTGAAAAACTGTTTTTT. Translating it yields CASRGQGSTEKLFF. J is TRBJ1-4 and V is TRBV2; TRBD1 matches at 10 bases. The CDR3 runs to 14 residues. V lost 6 bases and J lost 7; bases outside the gene matches: 5. Germline CDR1 and CDR2: SNHLY and FYNNEI.

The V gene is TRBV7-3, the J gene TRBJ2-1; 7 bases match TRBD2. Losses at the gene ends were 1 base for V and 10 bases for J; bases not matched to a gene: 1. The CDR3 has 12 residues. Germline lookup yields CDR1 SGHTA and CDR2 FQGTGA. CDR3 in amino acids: CASSLSSGEQFF. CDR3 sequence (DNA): TGTGCCAGCAGCTTAAGTAGCGGGGAGCAGTTCTTC.

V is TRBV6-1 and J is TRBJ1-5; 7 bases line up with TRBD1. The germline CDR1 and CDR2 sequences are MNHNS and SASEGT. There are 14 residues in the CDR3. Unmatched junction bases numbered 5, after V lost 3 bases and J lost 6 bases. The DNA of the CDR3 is TGTGCCAGCAGTGACCGGGACAGAGTTCAGCCCCAGCATTTT. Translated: CASSDRDRVQPQHF.

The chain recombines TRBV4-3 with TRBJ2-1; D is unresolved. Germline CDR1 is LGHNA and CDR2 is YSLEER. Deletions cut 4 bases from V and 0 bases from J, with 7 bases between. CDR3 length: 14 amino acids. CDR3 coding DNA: TGCGCCAGCAGCCTATATCCCTCCTACAATGAGCAGTTCTTC. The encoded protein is CASSLYPSYNEQFF.

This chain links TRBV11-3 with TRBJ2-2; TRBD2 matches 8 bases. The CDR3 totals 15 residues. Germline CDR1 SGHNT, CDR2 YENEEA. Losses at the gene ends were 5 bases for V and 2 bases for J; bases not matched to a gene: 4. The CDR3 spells CASSPAGANTGELFF. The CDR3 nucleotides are TGTGCCAGCAGCCCAGCGGGGGCAAACACCGGGGAGCTGTTTTTT. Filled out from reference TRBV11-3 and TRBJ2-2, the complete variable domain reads EAGVVQSPRYKIIEKKQPVAFWCNPISGHNTLYWYLQNLGQGPELLIRYENEEAVDDSQLPKDRFSAERLKGVDSTLKIQPAELGDSAVYLCASSPAGANTGELFFGEGSRLTVL.

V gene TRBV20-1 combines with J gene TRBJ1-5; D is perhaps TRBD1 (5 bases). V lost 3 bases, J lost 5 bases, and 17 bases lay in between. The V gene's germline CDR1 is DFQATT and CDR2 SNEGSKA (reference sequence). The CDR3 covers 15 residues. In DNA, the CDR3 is TGCAGTGCTAGTGTGGGCGGGGGTAGGGATCAGCCCCAGCATTTT. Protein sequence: CSASVGGGRDQPQHF.

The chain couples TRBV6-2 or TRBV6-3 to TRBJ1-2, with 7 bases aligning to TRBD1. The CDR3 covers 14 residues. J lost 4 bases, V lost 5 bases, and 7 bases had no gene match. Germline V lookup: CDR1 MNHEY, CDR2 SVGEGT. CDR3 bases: TGTGCCAGCAGTGACTTGGGACAGCTCTATGGCTACACCTTC. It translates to CASSDLGQLYGYTF.

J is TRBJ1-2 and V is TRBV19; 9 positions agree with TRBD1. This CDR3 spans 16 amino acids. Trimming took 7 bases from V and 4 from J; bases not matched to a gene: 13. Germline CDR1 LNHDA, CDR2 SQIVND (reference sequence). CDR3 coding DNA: TGTGCCAGTACCGTCATCCTGGGACAGGGAGGCTATGGCTACACCTTC. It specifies CASTVILGQGGYGYTF.

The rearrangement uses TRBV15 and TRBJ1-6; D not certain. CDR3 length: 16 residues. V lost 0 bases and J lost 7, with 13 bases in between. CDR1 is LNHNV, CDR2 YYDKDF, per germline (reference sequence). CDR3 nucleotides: TGTGCCACCAGCAGAGAGGGTCTTTTAGACAATTCACCCCTCCACTTT. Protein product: CATSREGLLDNSPLHF.

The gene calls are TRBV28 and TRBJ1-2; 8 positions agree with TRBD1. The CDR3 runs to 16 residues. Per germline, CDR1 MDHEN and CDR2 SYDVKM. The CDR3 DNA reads TGTGTCTCCGGGACAGGCCGAGCCTCTCGTAGCTATGGCTACACCTTC. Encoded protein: CVSGTGRASRSYGYTF.

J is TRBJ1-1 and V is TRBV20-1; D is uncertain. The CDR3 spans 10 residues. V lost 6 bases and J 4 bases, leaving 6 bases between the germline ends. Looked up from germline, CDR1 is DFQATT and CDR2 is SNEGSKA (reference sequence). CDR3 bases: TGCAGTGCAGGGAGCACTGAAGCTTTCTTT. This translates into CSAGSTEAFF.

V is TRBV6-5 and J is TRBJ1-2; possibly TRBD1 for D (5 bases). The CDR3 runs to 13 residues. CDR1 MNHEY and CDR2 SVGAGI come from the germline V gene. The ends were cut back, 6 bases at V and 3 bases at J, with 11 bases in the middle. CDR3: CASSSTGDYGYTF. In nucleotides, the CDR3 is TGTGCCAGCAGCTCAACAGGAGACTATGGCTACACCTTC.

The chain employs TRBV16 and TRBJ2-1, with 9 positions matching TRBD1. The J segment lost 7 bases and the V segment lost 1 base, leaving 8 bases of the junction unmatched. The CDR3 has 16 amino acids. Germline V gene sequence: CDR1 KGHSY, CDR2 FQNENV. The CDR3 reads CASSQLTGGDFNEQFF. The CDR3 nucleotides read TGTGCCAGCAGCCAATTGACAGGGGGTGACTTTAATGAGCAGTTCTTC.

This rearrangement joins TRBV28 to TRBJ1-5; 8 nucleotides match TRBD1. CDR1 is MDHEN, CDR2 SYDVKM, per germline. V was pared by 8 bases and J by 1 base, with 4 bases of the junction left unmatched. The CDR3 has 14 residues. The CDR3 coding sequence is TGTGCCAGCGGGAGGACAGGGAGCAATCAGCCCCAGCATTTT. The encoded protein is CASGRTGSNQPQHF.

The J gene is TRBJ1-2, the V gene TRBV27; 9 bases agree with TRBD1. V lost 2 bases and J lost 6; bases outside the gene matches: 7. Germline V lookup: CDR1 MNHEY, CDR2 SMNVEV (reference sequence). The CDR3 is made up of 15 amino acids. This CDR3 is CASSLLGQGRDGYTF. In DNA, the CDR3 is TGTGCCAGCAGTTTACTCGGACAGGGGCGGGATGGCTACACCTTC.

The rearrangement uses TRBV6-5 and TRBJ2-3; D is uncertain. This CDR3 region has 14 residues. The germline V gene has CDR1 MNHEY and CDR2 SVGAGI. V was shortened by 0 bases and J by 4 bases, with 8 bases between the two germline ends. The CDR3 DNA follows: TGTGCCAGCAGTTACTCGTCCGGGCCAGATACGCAGTATTTT. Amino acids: CASSYSSGPDTQYF.

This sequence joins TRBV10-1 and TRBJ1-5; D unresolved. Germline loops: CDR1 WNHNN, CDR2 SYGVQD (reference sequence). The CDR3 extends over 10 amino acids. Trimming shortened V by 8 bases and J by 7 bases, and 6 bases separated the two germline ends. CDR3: CASPRQPQHF. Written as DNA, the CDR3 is TGCGCCAGCCCTCGGCAGCCCCAGCATTTT.

Here the CDR3 DNA reads TGTGCCATCAGTGACCCCTCTGGGGGGCTTGGAAACACCATATATTTT. This encodes CAISDPSGGLGNTIYF. This rearrangement joins TRBV10-3 to TRBJ1-3; D is possibly TRBD1 (6 bases). Germline CDR1 ENHRY, CDR2 SYGVKD. CDR3 length equals 16 residues. Trimming took off 3 bases at V and 3 bases at J, with 15 bases between the two ends.

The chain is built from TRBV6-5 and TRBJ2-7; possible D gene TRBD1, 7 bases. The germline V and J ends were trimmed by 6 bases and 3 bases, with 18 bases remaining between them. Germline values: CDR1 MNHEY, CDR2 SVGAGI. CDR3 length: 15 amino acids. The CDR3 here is CASSRGTAMYYEQYF. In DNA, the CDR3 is TGTGCCAGCAGCCGCGGGACAGCCATGTACTACGAGCAGTACTTC.

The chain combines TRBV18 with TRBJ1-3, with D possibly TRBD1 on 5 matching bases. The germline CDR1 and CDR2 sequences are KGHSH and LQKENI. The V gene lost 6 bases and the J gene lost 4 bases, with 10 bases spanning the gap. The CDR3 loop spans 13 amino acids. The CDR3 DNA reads TGTGCCAGCTCCCTCGGGGCAGGAAACACCATATATTTT. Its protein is CASSLGAGNTIYF. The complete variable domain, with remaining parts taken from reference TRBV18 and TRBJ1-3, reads NAGVMQNPRHLVRRRGQEARLRCSPMKGHSHVYWYRQLPEEGLKFMVYLQKENIIDESGMPKERFSAEFPKEGPSILRIQQVVRGDSAAYFCASSLGAGNTIYFGEGSWLTVV.

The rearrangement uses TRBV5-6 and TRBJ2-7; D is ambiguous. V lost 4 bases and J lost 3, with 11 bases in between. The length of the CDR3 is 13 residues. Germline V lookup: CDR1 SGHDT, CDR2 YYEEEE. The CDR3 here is CASSPGRFYEQYF. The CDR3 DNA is TGTGCCAGCAGCCCCGGACGGTTCTACGAGCAGTACTTC.

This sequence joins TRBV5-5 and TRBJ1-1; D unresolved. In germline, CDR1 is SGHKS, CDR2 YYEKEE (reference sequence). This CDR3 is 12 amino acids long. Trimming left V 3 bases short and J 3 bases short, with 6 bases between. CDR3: CASSWRDTEAFF. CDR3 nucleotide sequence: TGTGCCAGCAGCTGGAGGGACACTGAAGCTTTCTTT.

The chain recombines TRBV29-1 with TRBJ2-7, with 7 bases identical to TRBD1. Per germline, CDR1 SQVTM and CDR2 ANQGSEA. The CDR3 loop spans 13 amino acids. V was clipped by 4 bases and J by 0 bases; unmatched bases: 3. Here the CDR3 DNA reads TGCAGCGTTGTGACAGGGAGCTCCTACGAGCAGTACTTC. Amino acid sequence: CSVVTGSSYEQYF.

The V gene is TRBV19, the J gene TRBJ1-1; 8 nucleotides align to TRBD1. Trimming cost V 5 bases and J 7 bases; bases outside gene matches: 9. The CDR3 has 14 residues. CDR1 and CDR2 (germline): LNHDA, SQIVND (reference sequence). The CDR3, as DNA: TGTGCCAGTAGTCCCCGGACAGGGTTGGGTGAAGCTTTCTTT. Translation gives CASSPRTGLGEAFF.

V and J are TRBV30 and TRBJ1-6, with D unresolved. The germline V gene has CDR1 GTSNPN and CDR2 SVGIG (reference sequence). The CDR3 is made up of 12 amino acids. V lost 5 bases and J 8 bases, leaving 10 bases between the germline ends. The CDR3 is CAWGSEHSPLHF. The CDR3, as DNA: TGTGCCTGGGGCAGTGAGCATTCACCCCTCCACTTT. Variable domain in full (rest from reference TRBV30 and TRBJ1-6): SQTIHQWPATLVQPVGSPLSLECTVEGTSNPNLYWYRQAAGRGLQLLFYSVGIGQISSEVPQNLSASRPQDRQFILSSKKLLLSDSGFYLCAWGSEHSPLHFGNGTRLTVT.